This T cell receptor (beta chain) was captured in a study of cytomegalovirus exposure and HLA in healthy donors. Whole-study results and caveats: Donors belonging to an Asian-associated ancestry cluster reportedly showed fewer N-insertions in productive TCRs than the approximately 680-donor mean, according to what a later analysis found.

With 60 Vbeta and 13 Jbeta primers, the PCR was carried out. Produced via immunoSEQ multiplex PCR; TCRdb's table is partial and in-frame only. The sample contains about 62,000 clones, around 87% of which appear only once. CDR3 length: 14 amino acids. Per the germline V gene, CDR1 is MNHEY and CDR2 is SVGAGI. This clone was seen only a few times. Its antigen remains unknown. An end of the junction differs from the germline gene, which may be a read error. This specimen includes other DNA sequences encoding the same CDR3. The clonotype was recovered from a man younger than 30 in good health and CMV-seronegative. The chain carries TRBV6-5 and TRBJ1-1, with 7 bases matching TRBD1. Sample: PBMCs. This CDR3 is CASSSKQGNTEAFF. The DNA of the CDR3 is TGTGCCAGCAGTAGCAAACAGGGGAACACTGAAGCTTTCTTC.